Listed below are T cell receptor beta chains from one sample, sequenced in a study of Ad26.COV2.S vaccination and SARS-CoV-2 variants. The table came from immunoSEQ multiplex PCR; TCRdb's copy has only in-frame clones and leaves some out. The profile shows over 400,000 clones, roughly nine tenths of them singletons. The sequencing here drew on peripheral blood, taken in a trial of Ad26.COV2.S vaccine versus placebo. The receptors were sampled from a person aged 18-60 years who received the Ad26.COV2.S COVID-19 vaccine or a placebo. Both conserved end residues are part of each CDR3. D genes are given only for firm matches. Size values are once, few and many counts, or a class for expanded clones, and some rows have none.

.	TRBV19	.	TRBJ2-4	TGTGCCTCACGGGCCAAAAACATTCAGTACTTC	CASRAKNIQYF
.	TRBV5-4	TRBD1	TRBJ1-1	TGTGCCAGCAGCCATCGGACAGGGGGATTCACTGAAGCTTTCTTT	CASSHRTGGFTEAFF
.	TRBV19	.	TRBJ1-3	TGTGCCAGTAGTTTCGGGGGAGTAGCTGGAAACACCATATATTTT	CASSFGGVAGNTIYF
few	TRBV2	TRBD2	TRBJ2-7	TGTGCCAGCAGAGCAGAGCGGGGGGTGGCCTACGAGCAGTACTTC	CASRAERGVAYEQYF
.	TRBV27	.	TRBJ2-5	TGTGCCAGCAGTTTTCGGTCGGGGGATCAAGAGACCCAGTACTTC	CASSFRSGDQETQYF
once	TRBV20-1	.	TRBJ1-4	TGCAGTGCTAGTAACGGGGGCGGAGTTAATGAAAAACTGTTTTTT	CSASNGGGVNEKLFF
.	TRBV19	.	TRBJ1-5	TGTGCCAGTAGTGCGTTGGGCCCCAATCACAATCAGCCCCAGCATTTT	CASSALGPNHNQPQHF
.	TRBV3-1/TRBV3-2	TRBD1	TRBJ1-2	TGTGCCAGCAGCTTGACAGGGGGCTCTGGCTACACCTTC	CASSLTGGSGYTF
.	TRBV2	.	TRBJ2-1	TGTGCCAGCAGGGATGAAGTCTACAATGAGCAGTTCTTC	CASRDEVYNEQFF
.	TRBV11-3	TRBD2	TRBJ2-2	TGTGCCAGCAGCTTCAGGACGGGGGGTCCCGGGGAGCTGTTTTTT	CASSFRTGGPGELFF
.	TRBV7-2	.	TRBJ1-2	TGTGCCAGCAGCTTTCAGGGGACTTCCTATGGCTACACCTTC	CASSFQGTSYGYTF
.	TRBV7-2	.	TRBJ2-2	TGTGCCAGCAGCTTACGAAACGCCGGGGAGCTGTTTTTT	CASSLRNAGELFF
once	TRBV27	TRBD2	TRBJ2-5	TGTGCCAGCAGTTTAGTACGGGCTAGCGGACAAGAGACCCAGTACTTC	CASSLVRASGQETQYF
.	TRBV5-1	.	TRBJ1-2	TGCGCCAGCAGCTTGGAGGCCGTGGGGATCGGCTACACCTTC	CASSLEAVGIGYTF
.	TRBV4-1	TRBD2	TRBJ2-1	TGCGCCAGCAGCCGAGGACTAGCCCGGAGCTCCTACAATGAGCAGTTCTTC	CASSRGLARSSYNEQFF
.	TRBV25-1	TRBD1	TRBJ2-5	TGTGCCAGCGGGACAGGGATGGGGGAGACCCAGTACTTC	CASGTGMGETQYF
.	TRBV19	TRBD1	TRBJ2-5	TGTGCCAGTAGTGCGCGGGACAGGGGGTCAGAGACCCAGTACTTC	CASSARDRGSETQYF
.	TRBV5-1	.	TRBJ2-5	TGCGCCAGCACGGGGTGGCAGGGCGGGGAGACCCAGTACTTC	CASTGWQGGETQYF
few	TRBV3-1/TRBV3-2	.	TRBJ2-2	TGTGCCAGCAGCCCGAATCTAGCGTCCATCGGGGAGCTGTTTTTT	CASSPNLASIGELFF
.	TRBV7-2	.	TRBJ2-6	TGTGCCAGCAGCGTGGTCCTCTCTGGGGCCAACGTCCTGACTTTC	CASSVVLSGANVLTF
.	TRBV5-1	.	TRBJ2-7	TGCGCCAGCAGCTTGGAGGTTCTCACACCTTACGAGCAGTACTTC	CASSLEVLTPYEQYF
few	TRBV2	TRBD2	TRBJ2-2	TGTGCCAGCCTAGCGGGAGAGTTTAACACCGGGGAGCTGTTTTTT	CASLAGEFNTGELFF